The sequence of this T cell receptor (beta chain) was determined in a study of blood T cell repertoires in COVID-19. At the level of the study: PBMCs, B-cell-depleted T cells, or T cells were the source of the cDNA or gDNA that made up the material.

The junction had 6 bases not matched to a gene; V was cut back by 6 bases and J by 7 bases. CDR3 length: 14 residues. Per the germline V gene, CDR1 is SGHTA and CDR2 is FQGNSA. In terms of age and location, participants ranged from roughly 18 to 90 years and lived in approximately 24 US areas. Participant-given clinical history determined each cohort assignment. The authors' processing: Reference gene primer amplification gave estimated nucleated cell counts. TCRdb's copy holds only in-frame clones and misses some; the assay was immunoSEQ multiplex PCR. V and J calls plus clone size are reproduced from that table; the DNA served to infer D and trimming. The table lists under 200,000 clones, 70% to 85% of them singletons.

The origin of this receptor is a woman aged 55-69 years with acute COVID-19. The chain recombines TRBV7-2 with TRBJ2-1; 10 bases fit TRBD2. Sequences were obtained from PBMCs or T cells enriched from blood (not recorded which). For the CDR3, the DNA is TGTGCCAGCAGACTAGCGGGAAGTTATAATGAGCAGTTCTTC. Amino acid sequence: CASRLAGSYNEQFF.